The TCR beta chain under discussion was sequenced for a study of T cell responses to AZD1222 COVID-19 vaccine. About the research overall: Analysis merged second doses at about 4 or about 12 weeks. Broader study findings: Sampled repertoires all dated from after the peak T cell response. White British ancestry dominated among donors, who included more females, and clonal diversity was possibly underestimated.

Libraries were prepared by immunoSEQ multiplex PCR; TCRdb keeps only in-frame clonotypes and omits some of them. Here the sample spans some 130,000 clones, 70% to 90% being singletons. Details on this clone: Its antigen is not identified.

The CDR3 covers 14 residues. Deletions cut 1 base from V and 6 bases from J, with 12 bases between. Germline CDR1 LGHDT, CDR2 YNNKEL (reference sequence). Sample: peripheral blood, taken on day 0 of AZD1222 vaccination. V is TRBV3-1 (or the pseudogene TRBV3-2) and J is TRBJ1-2; possible D gene TRBD1, 5 bases. The TCR originated in an adult in good health. The CDR3 spells CASSQVQGADGYTF. As DNA, the CDR3 is TGTGCCAGCAGCCAAGTTCAGGGTGCGGATGGCTACACCTTC.